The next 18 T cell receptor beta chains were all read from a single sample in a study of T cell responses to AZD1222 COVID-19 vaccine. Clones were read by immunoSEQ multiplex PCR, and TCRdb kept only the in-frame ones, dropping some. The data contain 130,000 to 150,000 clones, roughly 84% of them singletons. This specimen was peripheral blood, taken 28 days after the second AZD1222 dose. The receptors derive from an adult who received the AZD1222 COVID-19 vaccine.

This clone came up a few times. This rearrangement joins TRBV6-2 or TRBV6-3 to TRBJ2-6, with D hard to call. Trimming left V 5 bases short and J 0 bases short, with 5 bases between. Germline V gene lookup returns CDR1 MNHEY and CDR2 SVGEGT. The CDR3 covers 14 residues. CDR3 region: CASSLGSGANVLTF. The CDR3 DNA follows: TGTGCCAGCAGTCTTGGCTCTGGGGCCAACGTCCTGACTTTC.

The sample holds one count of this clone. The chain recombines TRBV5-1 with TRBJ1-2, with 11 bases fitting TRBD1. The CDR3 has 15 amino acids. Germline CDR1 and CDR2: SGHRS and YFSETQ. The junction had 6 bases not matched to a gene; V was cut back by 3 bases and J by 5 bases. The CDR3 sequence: CASSSHRDRGYGYTF. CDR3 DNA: TGCGCCAGCAGCTCGCACCGGGACAGGGGGTATGGCTACACCTTC.

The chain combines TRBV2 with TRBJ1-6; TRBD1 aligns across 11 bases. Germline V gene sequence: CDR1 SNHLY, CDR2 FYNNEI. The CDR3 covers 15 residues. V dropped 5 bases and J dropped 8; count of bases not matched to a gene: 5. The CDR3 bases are TGTGCCAGCAGTACTGGGACAGGGGGGCATTCACCCCTCCACTTT. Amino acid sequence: CASSTGTGGHSPLHF. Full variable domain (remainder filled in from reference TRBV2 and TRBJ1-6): EPEVTQTPSHQVTQMGQEVILRCVPISNHLYFYWYRQILGQKVEFLVSFYNNEISEKSEIFDDQFSVERPDGSNFTLKIRSTKLEDSAMYFCASSTGTGGHSPLHFGNGTRLTVT.

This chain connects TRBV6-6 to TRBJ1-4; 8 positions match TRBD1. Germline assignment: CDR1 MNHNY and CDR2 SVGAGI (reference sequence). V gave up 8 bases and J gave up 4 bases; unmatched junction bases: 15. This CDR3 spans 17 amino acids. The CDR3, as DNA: TGTGCCAGCGGTCCTTCGGTGACAGGGGCCTTTAATGAAAAACTGTTTTTT. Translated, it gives CASGPSVTGAFNEKLFF.

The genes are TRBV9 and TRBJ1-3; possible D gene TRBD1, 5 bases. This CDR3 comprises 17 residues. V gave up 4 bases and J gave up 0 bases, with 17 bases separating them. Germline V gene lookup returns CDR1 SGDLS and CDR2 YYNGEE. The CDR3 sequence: CASSYDSGPRSGNTIYF. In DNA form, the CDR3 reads TGTGCCAGCAGCTATGACTCAGGGCCCCGCTCTGGAAACACCATATATTTT.

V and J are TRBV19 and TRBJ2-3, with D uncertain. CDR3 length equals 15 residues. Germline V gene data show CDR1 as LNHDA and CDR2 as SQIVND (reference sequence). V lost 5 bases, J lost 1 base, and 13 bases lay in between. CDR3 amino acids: CASSAWNRGTDTQYF. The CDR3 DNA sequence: TGTGCCAGTAGTGCTTGGAATAGGGGCACAGATACGCAGTATTTT.

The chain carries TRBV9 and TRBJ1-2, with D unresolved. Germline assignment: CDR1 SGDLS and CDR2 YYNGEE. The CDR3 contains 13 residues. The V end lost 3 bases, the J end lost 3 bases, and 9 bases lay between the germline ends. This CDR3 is CASSAGGDYGYTF. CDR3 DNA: TGTGCCAGCAGCGCCGGCGGGGACTATGGCTACACCTTC. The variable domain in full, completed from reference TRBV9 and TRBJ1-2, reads DSGVTQTPKHLITATGQRVTLRCSPRSGDLSVYWYQQSLDQGLQFLIQYYNGEERAKGNILERFSAQQFPDLHSELNLSSLELGDSALYFCASSAGGDYGYTFGSGTRLTVV.

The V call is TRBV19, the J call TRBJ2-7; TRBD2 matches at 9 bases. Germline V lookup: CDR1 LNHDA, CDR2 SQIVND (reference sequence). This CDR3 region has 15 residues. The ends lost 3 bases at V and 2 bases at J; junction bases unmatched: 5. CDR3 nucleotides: TGTGCCAGTAGTATCCAAAGCGGGAGGACCTACGAGCAGTACTTC. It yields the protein CASSIQSGRTYEQYF.

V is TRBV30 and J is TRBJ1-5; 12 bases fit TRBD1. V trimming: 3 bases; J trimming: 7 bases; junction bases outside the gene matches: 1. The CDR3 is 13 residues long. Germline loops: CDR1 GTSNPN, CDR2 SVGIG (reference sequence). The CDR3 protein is CAWRGTGGQPQHF. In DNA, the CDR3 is TGTGCCTGGAGGGGGACAGGGGGCCAGCCCCAGCATTTT.

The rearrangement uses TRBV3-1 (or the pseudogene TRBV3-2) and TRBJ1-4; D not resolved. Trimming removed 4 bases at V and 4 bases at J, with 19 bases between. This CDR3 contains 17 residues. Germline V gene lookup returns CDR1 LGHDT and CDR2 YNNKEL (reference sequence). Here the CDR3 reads CASSPVVGKRGNEKLFF. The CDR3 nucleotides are TGTGCCAGCAGCCCGGTTGTCGGGAAGCGTGGTAATGAAAAACTGTTTTTT.

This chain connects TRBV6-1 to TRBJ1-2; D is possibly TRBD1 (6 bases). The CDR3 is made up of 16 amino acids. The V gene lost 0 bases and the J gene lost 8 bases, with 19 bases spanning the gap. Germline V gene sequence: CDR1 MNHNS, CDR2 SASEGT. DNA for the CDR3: TGTGCCAGCAGTGAAGCGGGGGGCAGTAAAGGACCCGGCTACACCTTC. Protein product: CASSEAGGSKGPGYTF.

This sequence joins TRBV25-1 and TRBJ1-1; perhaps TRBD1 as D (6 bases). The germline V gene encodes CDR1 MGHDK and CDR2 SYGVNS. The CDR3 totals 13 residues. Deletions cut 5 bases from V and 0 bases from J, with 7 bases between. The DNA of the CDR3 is TGTGCCAGCAGTAGACAGGTGAACACTGAAGCTTTCTTT. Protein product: CASSRQVNTEAFF.

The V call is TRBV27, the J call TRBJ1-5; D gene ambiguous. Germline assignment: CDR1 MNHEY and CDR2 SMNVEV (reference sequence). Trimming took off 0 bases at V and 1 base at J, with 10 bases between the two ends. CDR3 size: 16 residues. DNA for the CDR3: TGTGCCAGCAGTTTATCAGGTGGTCGGAGCAATCAGCCCCAGCATTTT. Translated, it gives CASSLSGGRSNQPQHF.

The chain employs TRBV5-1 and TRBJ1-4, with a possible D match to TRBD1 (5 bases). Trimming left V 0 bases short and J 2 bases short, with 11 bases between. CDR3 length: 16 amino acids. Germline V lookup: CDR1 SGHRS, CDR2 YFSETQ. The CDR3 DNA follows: TGCGCCAGCAGCTTGGCCGTAGGGGTGACTAATGAAAAACTGTTTTTT. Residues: CASSLAVGVTNEKLFF.

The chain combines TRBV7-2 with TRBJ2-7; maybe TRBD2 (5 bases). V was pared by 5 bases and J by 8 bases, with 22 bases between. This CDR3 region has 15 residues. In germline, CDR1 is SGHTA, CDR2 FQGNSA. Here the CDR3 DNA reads TGTGCCAGCAGCCGGGGTGTCTCGGGTACGGATCAGCAGTACTTC. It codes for CASSRGVSGTDQQYF.

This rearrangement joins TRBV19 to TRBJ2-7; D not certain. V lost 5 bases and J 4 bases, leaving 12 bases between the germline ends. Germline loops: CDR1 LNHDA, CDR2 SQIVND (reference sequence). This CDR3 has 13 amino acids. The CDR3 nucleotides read TGTGCCAGTAGTGCCGGATTGATTTACGAGCAGTACTTC. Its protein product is CASSAGLIYEQYF.

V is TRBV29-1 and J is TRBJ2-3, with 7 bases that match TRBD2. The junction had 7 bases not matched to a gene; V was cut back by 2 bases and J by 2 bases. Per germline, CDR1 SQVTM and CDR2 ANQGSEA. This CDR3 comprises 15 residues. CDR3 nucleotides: TGCAGCGTTGAAAGGCATAGCGGGCTCACAGATACGCAGTATTTT. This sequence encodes CSVERHSGLTDTQYF.

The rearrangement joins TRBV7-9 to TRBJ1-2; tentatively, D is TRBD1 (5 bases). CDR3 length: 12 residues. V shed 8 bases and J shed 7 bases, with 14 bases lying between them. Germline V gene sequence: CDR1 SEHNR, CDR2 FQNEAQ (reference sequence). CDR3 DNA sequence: TGTGCCAGCGGCTACAGGCTGTCTGGCTACACCTTC. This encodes CASGYRLSGYTF.